These 15 T cell receptor beta chains share one sample of origin, sequenced in a study of T cells in Graves' hyperthyroidism and ophthalmopathy. From RNA transcripts, TCR beta CDR3 regions were amplified. With the HTBI primer set, the TCR CDR3 went through a first round of RT-PCR. From the multiplex PCR reads, TCRdb called clonotypes with MiXCR, one entry per CDR3 protein. Of a few hundred thousand distinct CDR3 sequences in the sample, 14% are singletons; the top ten hold roughly a fifth. The sequenced material came from blood. These receptor sequences come from a woman in her twenties or thirties with Graves' ophthalmopathy.

The table lists this clonotype with many counts. This chain uses TRBV11-2 with TRBJ2-5; D tentatively reads TRBD1 or TRBD2 (7 bases each). This CDR3 has 19 residues. Germline-derived CDR1 and CDR2 are SGHAT and FQNNGV. V was pared by 5 bases and J by 1 base, with 26 bases between. DNA of the CDR3: TGTGCCAGCAGCGTTCAGGGGGAGGGGGAGAGGGGGCTCCAAGAGACCCAGTACTTC. It codes for CASSVQGEGERGLQETQYF.

This chain joins TRBV28 and TRBJ1-2, with D possibly being TRBD1 (5 bases). V gave up 6 bases and J gave up 7 bases, with 15 bases separating them. CDR1 is MDHEN and CDR2 is SYDVKM in the germline V gene. The CDR3 totals 13 residues. CDR3 sequence reads: CASRGGGEGGYTF. The CDR3 DNA reads as TGTGCCAGCAGGGGGGGGGGAGAGGGTGGCTACACCTTC.

This clonotype was seen at least ten times. The chain uses TRBV28 and TRBJ2-3; D not certain. Germline CDR1 reads MDHEN; CDR2 reads SYDVKM. The CDR3 extends over 13 amino acids. V shed 5 bases and J shed 0 bases, with 6 bases lying between them. The CDR3 protein is CASSPTSTDTQYF. CDR3 DNA: TGTGCCAGCAGTCCCACGAGCACAGATACGCAGTATTTT. Filled out from reference TRBV28 and TRBJ2-3, the complete variable domain reads DVKVTQSSRYLVKRTGEKVFLECVQDMDHENMFWYRQDPGLGLRLIYFSYDVKMKEKGDIPEGYSVSREKKERFSLILESASTNQTSMYLCASSPTSTDTQYFGPGTRLTVL.

V and J are TRBV5-8 and TRBJ2-3, with TRBD1 matching 9 bases. Germline lookup yields CDR1 SGHTS and CDR2 YDEGEE. The CDR3 covers 14 residues. The V and J ends lost 5 bases and 4 bases, in that order; junction bases with no gene match: 5. The CDR3 loop reads CASSSRQGADTQYF. CDR3 in DNA: TGTGCCAGCAGTTCTAGACAGGGGGCAGATACGCAGTATTTT.

In regard to this clonotype: A much more abundant neighbour one base away suggests this may be a read error. The chain couples TRBV12-3 or TRBV12-4 to TRBJ2-3; D remains unclear. This CDR3 spans 12 amino acids. In nucleotides, the CDR3 is TGTGCCAGCAGTACGTTGGCAGATACGCAGTGTTTT. Amino acids: CASSTLADTQCF.

Many counts were recorded for this clonotype. The chain employs TRBV2 and TRBJ1-5, with D possibly matching TRBD1 (5 bases). In germline, CDR1 is SNHLY, CDR2 FYNNEI. Trimming removed 3 bases from V and 4 bases from J, with 16 bases in between. The CDR3 is made up of 16 amino acids. CDR3 region: CASSDRGPLFNQPQHF. The CDR3 DNA is TGTGCCAGCAGTGACCGGGGCCCCCTTTTTAATCAGCCCCAGCATTTT.

This clonotype was found a few times. The rearrangement uses TRBV6-1 and TRBJ1-6, with TRBD1 as a possible D gene (6 bases). The germline V and J ends were trimmed by 6 bases and 5 bases, with 14 bases remaining between them. Germline loops: CDR1 MNHNS, CDR2 SASEGT. This CDR3 comprises 15 residues. The CDR3 nucleotides read TGTGCCAGCAGGGACCCTAAGGGGGATAATTCACCCCTCCACTTT. Protein: CASRDPKGDNSPLHF.

The sample holds many counts of this clonotype. The chain is built from TRBV12-3 or TRBV12-4 and TRBJ1-5; no reliable D call. V gave up 2 bases and J gave up 6 bases, with 14 bases separating them. This CDR3 has 15 amino acids. CDR3 nucleotides: TGTGCCAGCAGTTTAAAAGGCCCCTTGGGTCAGCCCCAGCATTTT. Residues: CASSLKGPLGQPQHF.

This clonotype was observed at least ten times. This rearrangement joins TRBV4-1 to TRBJ2-7, with D possibly TRBD2 on 5 matching bases. This CDR3 contains 13 residues. V lost 4 bases and J 5 bases, leaving 12 bases between the germline ends. CDR1 and CDR2 from the germline V gene are MGHRA and YSYEKL. This chain's CDR3 is CASSLLGLDEQYF. The CDR3 DNA sequence: TGCGCCAGCAGCCTACTAGGTCTGGACGAGCAGTACTTC.

The sample holds a few counts of this clonotype. The chain recombines TRBV10-3 with TRBJ2-7; TRBD1 matches at 10 bases. The CDR3 runs 14 residues. The germline CDR1 and CDR2 sequences are ENHRY and SYGVKD. The junction had 10 bases not matched to a gene; V was cut back by 7 bases and J by 7 bases. The CDR3 DNA is TGTGCCATCACTCGGGACAGGGGAAGTGAAGAGCAGTACTTC. Translation: CAITRDRGSEEQYF.

This clonotype was detected a few times. A much bigger clone sits one base away, suggesting this may be a read error. CDR3 bases: TGCAGTGCTAGAGATCTGGGGAGGGGGGTGAATCAGCCCCAGCATTTT. This sequence encodes CSARDLGRGVNQPQHF. The J gene is TRBJ1-5, the V gene TRBV20-1; tentatively, D is TRBD1 (6 bases). Germline V CDR1 and CDR2: DFQATT, SNEGSKA (reference sequence). This CDR3 spans 16 amino acids. V was shortened by 0 bases and J by 4 bases, with 16 bases between the two germline ends.

This clonotype appeared many times. J is TRBJ2-1 and V is TRBV27; tentatively, D is TRBD2 (6 bases). The CDR3 has 14 residues. V was pared by 4 bases and J by 6 bases, with 13 bases between. Germline V gene data show CDR1 as MNHEY and CDR2 as SMNVEV (reference sequence). The CDR3 protein is CASSSPPGLNEQFF. CDR3 nucleotides: TGTGCCAGCAGTTCGCCCCCGGGACTCAATGAGCAGTTCTTC.

This clonotype was seen at least ten times. The V gene is TRBV13, the J gene TRBJ2-1; 12 nucleotides match TRBD2. Germline CDR1 and CDR2: PRHDT and FYEKMQ (reference sequence). This CDR3 has 15 amino acids. The ends lost 3 bases at V and 7 bases at J; junction bases unmatched: 4. The CDR3 DNA reads TGTGCCAGCAGCTTGACTAGCGGGGGAATAAATGAGCAGTTCTTC. Its translation is CASSLTSGGINEQFF.

The rearrangement uses TRBV4-1 and TRBJ2-1, with 9 nucleotides matching TRBD2. This CDR3 comprises 14 residues. Per germline, CDR1 MGHRA and CDR2 YSYEKL. The junction had 8 bases not matched to a gene; V was cut back by 3 bases and J by 11 bases. The CDR3 nucleotides are TGCGCCAGCAGCCAGTCTCCTAGCGGGGAGAAGCAGTTCTTC. Residues: CASSQSPSGEKQFF.

This clonotype was counted at least ten times. The J gene is TRBJ2-7, the V gene TRBV11-2; D ambiguous. V was clipped by 2 bases and J by 4 bases, with 24 bases between them. Germline loops: CDR1 SGHAT, CDR2 FQNNGV. The CDR3 loop spans 18 amino acids. In DNA form, the CDR3 reads TGTGCCAGCAGCTTATTCATCGGTCAGGACGCTAGATTTTACGAGCAGTACTTC. Translation: CASSLFIGQDARFYEQYF.